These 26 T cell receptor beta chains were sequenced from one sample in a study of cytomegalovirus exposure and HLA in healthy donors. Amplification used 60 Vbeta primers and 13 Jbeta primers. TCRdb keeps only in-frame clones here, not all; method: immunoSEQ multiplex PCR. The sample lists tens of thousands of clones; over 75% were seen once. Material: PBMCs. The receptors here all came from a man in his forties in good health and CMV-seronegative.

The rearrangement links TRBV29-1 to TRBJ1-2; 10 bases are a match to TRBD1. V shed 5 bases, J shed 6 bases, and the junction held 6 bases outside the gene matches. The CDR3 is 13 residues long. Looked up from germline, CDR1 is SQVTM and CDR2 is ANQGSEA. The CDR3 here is CSVLPGQGNGYTF. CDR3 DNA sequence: TGCAGCGTTCTTCCGGGACAGGGGAATGGCTACACCTTC.

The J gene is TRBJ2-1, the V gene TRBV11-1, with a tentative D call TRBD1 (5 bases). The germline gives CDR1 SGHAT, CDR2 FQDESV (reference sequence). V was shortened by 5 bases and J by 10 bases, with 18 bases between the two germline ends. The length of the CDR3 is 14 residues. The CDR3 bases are TGTGCCAGCAGCCCTGGGGCAGGTCAAGGGGAGCAGTTCTTC. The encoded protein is CASSPGAGQGEQFF. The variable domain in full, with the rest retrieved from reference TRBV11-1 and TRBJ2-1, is EAEVAQSPRYKITEKSQAVAFWCDPISGHATLYWYRQILGQGPELLVQFQDESVVDDSQLPKDRFSAERLKGVDSTLKIQPAELGDSAMYLCASSPGAGQGEQFFGPGTRLTVL.

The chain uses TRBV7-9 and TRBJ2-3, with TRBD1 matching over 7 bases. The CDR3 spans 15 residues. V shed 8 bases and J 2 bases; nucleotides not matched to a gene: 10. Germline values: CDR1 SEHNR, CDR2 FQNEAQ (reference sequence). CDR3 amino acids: CASAIWGQPTDTQYF. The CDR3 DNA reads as TGTGCCAGCGCCATCTGGGGACAGCCCACAGATACGCAGTATTTT.

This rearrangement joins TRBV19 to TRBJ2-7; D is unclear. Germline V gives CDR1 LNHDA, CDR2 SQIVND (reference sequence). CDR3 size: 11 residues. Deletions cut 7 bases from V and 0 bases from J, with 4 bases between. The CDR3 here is CASTNSYEQYF. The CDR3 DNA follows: TGTGCCAGTACTAACTCCTACGAGCAGTACTTC.

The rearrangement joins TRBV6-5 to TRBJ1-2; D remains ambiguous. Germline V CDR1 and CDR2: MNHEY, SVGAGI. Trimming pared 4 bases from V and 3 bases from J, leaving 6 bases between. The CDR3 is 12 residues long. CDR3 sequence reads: CASSFGDYGYTF. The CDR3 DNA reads TGTGCCAGCAGTTTCGGTGACTATGGCTACACCTTC.

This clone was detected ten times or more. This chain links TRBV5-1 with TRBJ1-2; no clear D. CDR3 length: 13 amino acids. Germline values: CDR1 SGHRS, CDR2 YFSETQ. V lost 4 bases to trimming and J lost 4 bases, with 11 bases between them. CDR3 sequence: CASSAGEGYGYTF. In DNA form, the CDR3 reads TGCGCCAGCAGCGCAGGTGAAGGCTATGGCTACACCTTC.

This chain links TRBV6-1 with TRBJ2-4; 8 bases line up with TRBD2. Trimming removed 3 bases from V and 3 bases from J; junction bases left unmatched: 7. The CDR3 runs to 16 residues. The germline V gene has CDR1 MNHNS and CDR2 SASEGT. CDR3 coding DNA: TGTGCCAGCAGTGAGGCGGGGGGCCACGTCAAAAACATTCAGTACTTC. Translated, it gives CASSEAGGHVKNIQYF.

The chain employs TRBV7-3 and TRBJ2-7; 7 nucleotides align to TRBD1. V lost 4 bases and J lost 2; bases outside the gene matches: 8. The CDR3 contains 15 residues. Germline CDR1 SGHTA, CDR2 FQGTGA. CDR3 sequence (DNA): TGTGCCAGCAGCTCGAAATACAGGGGACCCTACGAGCAGTACTTC. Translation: CASSSKYRGPYEQYF.

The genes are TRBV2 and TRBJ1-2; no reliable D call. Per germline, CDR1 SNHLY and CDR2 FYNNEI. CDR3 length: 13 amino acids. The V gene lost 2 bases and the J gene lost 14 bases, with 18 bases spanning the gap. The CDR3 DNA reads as TGTGCCAGCAGTGAAATCGGCGGCAGTTTCCATACCTTC. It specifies CASSEIGGSFHTF.

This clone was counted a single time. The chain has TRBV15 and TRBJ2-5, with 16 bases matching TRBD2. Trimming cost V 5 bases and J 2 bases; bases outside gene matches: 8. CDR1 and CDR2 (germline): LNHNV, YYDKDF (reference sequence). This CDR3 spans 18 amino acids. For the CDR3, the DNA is TGTGCCACCAGCGGGGGCGGGACTAGCGGGAGGGTTCAAGAGACCCAGTACTTC. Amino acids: CATSGGGTSGRVQETQYF.

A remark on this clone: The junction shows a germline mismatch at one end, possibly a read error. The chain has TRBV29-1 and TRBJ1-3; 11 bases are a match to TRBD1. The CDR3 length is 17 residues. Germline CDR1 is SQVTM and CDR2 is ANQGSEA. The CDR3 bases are TGCAGCGTGAGGGGGACAGGGGGTAGACGCTCTGCAAACACCATATATTTT. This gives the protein CSVRGTGGRRSANTIYF.

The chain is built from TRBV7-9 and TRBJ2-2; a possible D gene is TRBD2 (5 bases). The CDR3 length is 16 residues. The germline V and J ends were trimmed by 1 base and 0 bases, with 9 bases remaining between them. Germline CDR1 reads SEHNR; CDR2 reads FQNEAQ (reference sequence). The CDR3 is CASSLVRAANTGELFF. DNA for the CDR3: TGTGCCAGCAGCTTAGTTAGAGCGGCGAACACCGGGGAGCTGTTTTTT. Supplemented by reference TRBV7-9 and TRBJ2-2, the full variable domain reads DTGVSQNPRHKITKRGQNVTFRCDPISEHNRLYWYRQTLGQGPEFLTYFQNEAQLEKSRLLSDRFSAERPKGSFSTLEIQRTEQGDSAMYLCASSLVRAANTGELFFGEGSRLTVL.

The chain's CDR3 is CASSLTPNTGELFF. DNA for the CDR3: TGCGCCAGCAGCTTGACTCCGAACACCGGGGAGCTGTTTTTT. The chain is built from TRBV5-1 and TRBJ2-2; no reliable D call. CDR1 is SGHRS and CDR2 is YFSETQ in the germline V gene. The CDR3 covers 14 residues. The germline V and J ends were trimmed by 1 base and 0 bases, with 4 bases remaining between them.

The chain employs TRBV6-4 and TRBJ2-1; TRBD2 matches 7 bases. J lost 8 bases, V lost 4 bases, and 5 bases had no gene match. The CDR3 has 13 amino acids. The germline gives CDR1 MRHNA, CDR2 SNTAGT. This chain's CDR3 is CASSVRGSDEQFF. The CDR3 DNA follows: TGTGCCAGCAGTGTCCGCGGGAGCGATGAGCAGTTCTTC.

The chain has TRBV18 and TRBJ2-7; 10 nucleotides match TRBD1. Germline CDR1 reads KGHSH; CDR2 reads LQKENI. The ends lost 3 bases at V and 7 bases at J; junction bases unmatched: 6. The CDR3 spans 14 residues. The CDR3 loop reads CASSPQGQGWEQYF. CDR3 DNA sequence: TGTGCCAGCTCACCCCAGGGACAGGGGTGGGAGCAGTACTTC.

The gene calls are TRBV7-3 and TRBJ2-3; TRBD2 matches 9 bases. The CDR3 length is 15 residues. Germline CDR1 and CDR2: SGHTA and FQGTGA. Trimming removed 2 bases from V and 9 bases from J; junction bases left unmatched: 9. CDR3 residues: CASSLEGLATETQYF. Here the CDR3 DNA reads TGTGCCAGCAGCTTAGAGGGACTAGCAACGGAGACGCAGTATTTT. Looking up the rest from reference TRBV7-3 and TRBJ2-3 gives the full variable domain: GAGVSQTPSNKVTEKGKYVELRCDPISGHTALYWYRQSLGQGPEFLIYFQGTGAADDSGLPNDRFFAVRPEGSVSTLKIQRTERGDSAVYLCASSLEGLATETQYFGPGTRLTVL.

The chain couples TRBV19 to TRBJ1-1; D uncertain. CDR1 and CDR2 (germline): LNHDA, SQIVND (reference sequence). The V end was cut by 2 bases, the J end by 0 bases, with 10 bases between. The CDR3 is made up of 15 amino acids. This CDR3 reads CASSIHGSVNTEAFF. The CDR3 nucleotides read TGTGCCAGTAGTATACACGGGAGCGTGAACACTGAAGCTTTCTTT. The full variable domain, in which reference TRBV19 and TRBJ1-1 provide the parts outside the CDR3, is DGGITQSPKYLFRKEGQNVTLSCEQNLNHDAMYWYRQDPGQGLRLIYYSQIVNDFQKGDIAEGYSVSREKKESFPLTVTSAQKNPTAFYLCASSIHGSVNTEAFFGQGTRLTVV.

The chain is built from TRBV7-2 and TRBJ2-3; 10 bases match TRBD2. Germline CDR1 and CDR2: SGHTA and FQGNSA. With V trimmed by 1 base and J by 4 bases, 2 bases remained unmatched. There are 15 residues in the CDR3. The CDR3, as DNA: TGTGCCAGCAGCTTAGGTAGCGGGGGGTCAGATACGCAGTATTTT. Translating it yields CASSLGSGGSDTQYF.

The CDR3 reads CASSLEEGRHEAFF. CDR3 in DNA: TGCGCCAGCAGCTTGGAGGAGGGGCGGCACGAAGCTTTCTTT. V and J are TRBV5-1 and TRBJ1-1, with D possibly matching TRBD1 (5 bases). This CDR3 spans 14 amino acids. The germline V and J ends were trimmed by 0 bases and 8 bases, with 14 bases remaining between them. Germline V gene sequence: CDR1 SGHRS, CDR2 YFSETQ.

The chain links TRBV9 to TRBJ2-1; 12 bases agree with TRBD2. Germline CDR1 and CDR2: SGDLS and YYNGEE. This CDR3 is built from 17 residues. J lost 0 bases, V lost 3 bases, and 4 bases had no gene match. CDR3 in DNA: TGTGCCAGCAGCGCCCCACTAGCGGGGGGCTCCTACAATGAGCAGTTCTTC. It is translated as CASSAPLAGGSYNEQFF. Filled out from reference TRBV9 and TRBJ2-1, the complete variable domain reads DSGVTQTPKHLITATGQRVTLRCSPRSGDLSVYWYQQSLDQGLQFLIQYYNGEERAKGNILERFSAQQFPDLHSELNLSSLELGDSALYFCASSAPLAGGSYNEQFFGPGTRLTVL.

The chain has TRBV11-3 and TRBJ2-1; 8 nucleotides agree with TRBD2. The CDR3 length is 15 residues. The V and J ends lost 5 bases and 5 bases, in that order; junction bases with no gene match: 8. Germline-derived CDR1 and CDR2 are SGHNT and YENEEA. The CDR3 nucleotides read TGTGCCAGCAGCGACCGCGGGGGGCCACACAATGAGCAGTTCTTC. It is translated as CASSDRGGPHNEQFF. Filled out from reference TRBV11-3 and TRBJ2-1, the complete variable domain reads EAGVVQSPRYKIIEKKQPVAFWCNPISGHNTLYWYLQNLGQGPELLIRYENEEAVDDSQLPKDRFSAERLKGVDSTLKIQPAELGDSAVYLCASSDRGGPHNEQFFGPGTRLTVL.

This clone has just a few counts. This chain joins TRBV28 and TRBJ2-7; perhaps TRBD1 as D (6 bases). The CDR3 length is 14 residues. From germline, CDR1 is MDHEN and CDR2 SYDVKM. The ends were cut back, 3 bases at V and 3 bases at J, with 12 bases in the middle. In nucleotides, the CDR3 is TGTGCCAGCAGTTTTTCGGACAGAAACTACGAGCAGTACTTC. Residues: CASSFSDRNYEQYF.

The CDR3 here is CASSEALQWSTGELFF. The CDR3 bases are TGTGCCAGCAGTGAAGCGCTTCAATGGAGCACCGGGGAGCTGTTTTTT. The chain recombines TRBV6-1 with TRBJ2-2; D remains unclear. The germline V and J ends were trimmed by 0 bases and 4 bases, with 12 bases remaining between them. The length of the CDR3 is 16 residues. Looked up from germline, CDR1 is MNHNS and CDR2 is SASEGT.

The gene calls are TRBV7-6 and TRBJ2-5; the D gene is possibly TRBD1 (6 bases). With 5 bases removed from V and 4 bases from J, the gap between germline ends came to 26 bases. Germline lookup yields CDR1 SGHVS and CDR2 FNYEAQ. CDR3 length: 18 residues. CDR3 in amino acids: CASSLHSGNTGPPETQYF. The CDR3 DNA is TGTGCCAGCAGCCTACACTCAGGCAACACAGGGCCCCCAGAGACCCAGTACTTC.

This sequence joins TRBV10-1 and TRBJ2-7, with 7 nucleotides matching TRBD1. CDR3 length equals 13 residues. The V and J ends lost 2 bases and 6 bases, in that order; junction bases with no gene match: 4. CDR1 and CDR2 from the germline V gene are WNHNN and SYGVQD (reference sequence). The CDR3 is CASSEPNRGEQYF. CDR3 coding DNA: TGCGCCAGCAGTGAGCCGAACAGGGGCGAGCAGTACTTC.

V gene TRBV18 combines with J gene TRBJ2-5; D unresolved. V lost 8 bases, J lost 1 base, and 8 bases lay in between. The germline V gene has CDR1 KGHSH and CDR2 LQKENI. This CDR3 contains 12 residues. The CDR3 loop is CASRATQETQYF. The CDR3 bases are TGTGCCAGCCGAGCTACCCAAGAGACCCAGTACTTC.